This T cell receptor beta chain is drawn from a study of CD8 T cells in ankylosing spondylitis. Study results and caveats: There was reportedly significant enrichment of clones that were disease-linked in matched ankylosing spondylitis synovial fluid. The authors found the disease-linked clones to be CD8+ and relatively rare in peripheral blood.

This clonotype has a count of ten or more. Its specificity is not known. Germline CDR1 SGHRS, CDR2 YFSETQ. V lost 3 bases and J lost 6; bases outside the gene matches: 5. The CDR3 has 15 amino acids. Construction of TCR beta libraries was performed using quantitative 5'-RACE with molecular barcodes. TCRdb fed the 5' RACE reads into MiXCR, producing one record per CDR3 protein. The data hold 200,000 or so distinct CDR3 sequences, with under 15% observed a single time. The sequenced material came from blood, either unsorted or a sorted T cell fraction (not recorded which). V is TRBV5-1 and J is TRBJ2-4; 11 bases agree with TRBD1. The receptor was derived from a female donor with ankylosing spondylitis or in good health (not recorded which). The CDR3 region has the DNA TGCGCCAGCAGCTCCTCCGGGACAGGGGGAAACATTCAGTACTTC. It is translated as CASSSSGTGGNIQYF.